Listed here are 25 T cell receptor beta chains from one sample, sequenced in a study of blood T cell repertoires in COVID-19. Method: immunoSEQ multiplex PCR; TCRdb's copy keeps in-frame clones and lacks some. Among about 87,000 clones listed, around 90% were seen once. The sample consisted of peripheral blood. The receptor set was obtained from a man aged 40-49 years with acute or convalescent COVID-19.

The chain employs TRBV12-5 and TRBJ2-1; 7 positions match TRBD1. CDR3 length: 15 amino acids. V lost 6 bases and J lost 9; bases outside the gene matches: 14. In germline, CDR1 is LGHNT, CDR2 FRNRAP. Here the CDR3 reads CASGRGQKTKGEQFF. The CDR3, as DNA: TGTGCTAGTGGCCGGGGACAGAAGACGAAGGGTGAGCAGTTCTTC.

In this sample, this clone turned up once. The V and J genes are TRBV9 and TRBJ2-3; 10 nucleotides match TRBD1. The germline V gene has CDR1 SGDLS and CDR2 YYNGEE. This CDR3 spans 17 amino acids. After removal of 2 bases from V and 3 bases from J, the junction contained 9 bases not matched to a gene. This CDR3 is CASSVSLGDRGTDTQYF. The CDR3 region has the DNA TGTGCCAGCAGCGTCTCTCTTGGGGACAGGGGAACAGATACGCAGTATTTT.

This clone is a singleton in its sample. The V call is TRBV27, the J call TRBJ2-7, with D possibly being TRBD2 (6 bases). The CDR3 has 14 residues. V lost 5 bases and J 0 bases, leaving 11 bases between the germline ends. CDR1 is MNHEY and CDR2 is SMNVEV in the germline V gene (reference sequence). This CDR3 is CASSPRDGSYEQYF. Here the CDR3 DNA reads TGTGCCAGCAGTCCGCGGGACGGCTCCTACGAGCAGTACTTC.

This chain joins TRBV30 and TRBJ2-1; no definite D call. CDR1 and CDR2 from the germline V gene are GTSNPN and SVGIG (reference sequence). The CDR3 spans 13 residues. The ends were cut back, 2 bases at V and 9 bases at J, with 14 bases in the middle. The CDR3 region has the DNA TGTGCCTGGAGTCGTCAGGCCCTGGGTGAGCAGTTCTTC. Translation: CAWSRQALGEQFF.

The chain employs TRBV21-1 and TRBJ2-1; the D call of TRBD2 is as the table states it, not checked on the DNA. TRBV21-1 has pseudogene status. This CDR3 has 18 amino acids. CDR3 sequence: CASSKTPNGGRIYNEQFF. In DNA form, the CDR3 reads TGTGCCAGCAGCAAAACCCCTAATGGTGGGAGGATCTACAATGAGCAGTTCTTC.

The V and J genes are TRBV10-3 and TRBJ2-3; D possibly corresponds to TRBD2 (5 bases). Germline V gene sequence: CDR1 ENHRY, CDR2 SYGVKD. CDR3 length equals 15 residues. V lost 3 bases to trimming and J lost 6 bases, with 16 bases between them. This CDR3 reads CAISDDGLATDTQYF. CDR3 nucleotides: TGTGCCATCAGTGATGACGGGCTAGCTACGGATACGCAGTATTTT.

V usage is TRBV11-2 and J usage is TRBJ2-7; 12 bases align to TRBD2. J was trimmed by 3 bases and V by 4 bases; bases with no gene match: 13. Per the germline V gene, CDR1 is SGHAT and CDR2 is FQNNGV. The CDR3 extends over 18 amino acids. The CDR3 DNA reads as TGTGCCAGCAGCTCTAGAGGGGCCGGGACTAGCGGGCTCTACGAGCAGTACTTC. Residues: CASSSRGAGTSGLYEQYF. The complete variable domain, with remaining parts taken from reference TRBV11-2 and TRBJ2-7, reads EAGVAQSPRYKIIEKRQSVAFWCNPISGHATLYWYQQILGQGPKLLIQFQNNGVVDDSQLPKDRFSAERLKGVDSTLKIQPAKLEDSAVYLCASSSRGAGTSGLYEQYFGPGTRLTVT.

The chain joins TRBV18 to TRBJ2-3, with 9 bases fitting TRBD1. This CDR3 is 15 amino acids long. The V gene end was trimmed by 1 base and the J gene end by 6 bases; junction bases not matched to a gene: 5. Per germline, CDR1 KGHSH and CDR2 LQKENI. CDR3 bases: TGTGCCAGCTCACCACGGGACAGGGTTTCGGATACGCAGTATTTT. Translated: CASSPRDRVSDTQYF.

This chain joins TRBV19 and TRBJ1-2; D perhaps matches TRBD1 (6 bases). The germline V gene encodes CDR1 LNHDA and CDR2 SQIVND (reference sequence). The CDR3 consists of 14 residues. Trimming shortened V by 6 bases and J by 1 base, and 12 bases separated the two germline ends. The CDR3 bases are TGTGCCAGTAGGGATAGGGGGGGTAACTATGGCTACACCTTC. This sequence encodes CASRDRGGNYGYTF.

This rearrangement joins TRBV29-1 to TRBJ2-5; D not certain. CDR3 length equals 10 residues. The germline V gene encodes CDR1 SQVTM and CDR2 ANQGSEA. The V and J ends lost 7 bases and 2 bases respectively, with 5 bases between them. The CDR3 loop reads CSAAQETQYF. The CDR3 DNA is TGCAGCGCTGCGCAAGAGACCCAGTACTTC.

The chain carries TRBV3-1 (or the pseudogene TRBV3-2) and TRBJ2-5; D remains ambiguous. The CDR3 totals 14 residues. The V gene lost 2 bases and the J gene lost 5 bases, with 12 bases spanning the gap. Germline-derived CDR1 and CDR2 are LGHDT and YNNKEL (reference sequence). In nucleotides, the CDR3 is TGTGCCAGCAGCCAAAGTCCCCTTGAGGAGACCCAGTACTTC. It codes for CASSQSPLEETQYF.

The V and J genes are TRBV18 and TRBJ2-1; 8 bases map to TRBD1. The length of the CDR3 is 17 residues. Trimming took 4 bases from V and 0 from J; bases not matched to a gene: 8. The V gene's germline CDR1 is KGHSH and CDR2 LQKENI. The CDR3 loop reads CASSRWGDRSSYNEQFF. The CDR3 region has the DNA TGTGCCAGCTCACGATGGGGGGACAGGAGCTCCTACAATGAGCAGTTCTTC. Variable domain in full (rest from reference TRBV18 and TRBJ2-1): NAGVMQNPRHLVRRRGQEARLRCSPMKGHSHVYWYRQLPEEGLKFMVYLQKENIIDESGMPKERFSAEFPKEGPSILRIQQVVRGDSAAYFCASSRWGDRSSYNEQFFGPGTRLTVL.

V usage is TRBV7-3 and J usage is TRBJ2-3; the match to TRBD2 covers 8 bases. This CDR3 has 15 residues. The V and J ends lost 1 base and 1 base, in that order; junction bases with no gene match: 1. From germline, CDR1 is SGHTA and CDR2 FQGTGA. The CDR3 loop is CASSLNSGGTDTQYF. The CDR3 DNA reads as TGTGCCAGCAGCTTAAATAGCGGGGGCACAGATACGCAGTATTTT.

This chain joins TRBV13 and TRBJ2-5, with 12 bases lining up with TRBD2. The trim removed 4 bases at V and 5 bases at J, leaving 11 bases unmatched. The CDR3 is 17 amino acids. Germline-derived CDR1 and CDR2 are PRHDT and FYEKMQ (reference sequence). The CDR3 DNA reads as TGTGCCAGCAGCTACGGACTAGCGGGGAGTAAGTCGGAGACCCAGTACTTC. It is translated as CASSYGLAGSKSETQYF.

This chain uses TRBV10-1 with TRBJ1-1; D gene uncertain. This CDR3 is 16 amino acids long. The germline V gene has CDR1 WNHNN and CDR2 SYGVQD (reference sequence). Trimming took 0 bases from V and 1 from J, leaving 12 bases between them. The CDR3 loop reads CASSESVPGSNTEAFF. CDR3 nucleotide sequence: TGCGCCAGCAGTGAGTCTGTACCAGGCTCGAACACTGAAGCTTTCTTT.

The V call is TRBV5-1, the J call TRBJ2-3; 7 positions agree with TRBD2. V lost 2 bases and J lost 5; bases outside the gene matches: 5. In germline, CDR1 is SGHRS, CDR2 YFSETQ. The CDR3 has 14 residues. The CDR3 region is CASSLGAGVDTQYF. The DNA of the CDR3 is TGCGCCAGCAGCTTAGGTGCGGGGGTAGATACGCAGTATTTT. Supplemented by reference TRBV5-1 and TRBJ2-3, the full variable domain reads KAGVTQTPRYLIKTRGQQVTLSCSPISGHRSVSWYQQTPGQGLQFLFEYFSETQRNKGNFPGRFSGRQFSNSRSEMNVSTLELGDSALYLCASSLGAGVDTQYFGPGTRLTVL.

The CDR3 DNA sequence: TGTGCCAGCAGTTTCCGACAGGGGGCTATTGTAGCTTACCCCGAAGCTTTCTTT. Residues: CASSFRQGAIVAYPEAFF. The rearrangement uses TRBV6-2 or TRBV6-3 and TRBJ1-1, with 10 bases fitting TRBD1. J was trimmed by 8 bases and V by 4 bases; bases with no gene match: 19. The CDR3 has 18 amino acids. In germline, CDR1 is MNHEY, CDR2 SVGEGT.

V is TRBV5-6 and J is TRBJ2-2; a possible D gene is TRBD2 (6 bases). Trimming stripped 4 bases from V and 5 bases from J, with 15 bases between. CDR3 size: 15 residues. Germline CDR1 and CDR2: SGHDT and YYEEEE. This CDR3 reads CASSAPGLLTGELFF. DNA for the CDR3: TGTGCCAGCAGCGCACCGGGACTTCTTACCGGGGAGCTGTTTTTT.

V is TRBV30 and J is TRBJ2-5; D is possibly TRBD2 (5 bases). Looked up from germline, CDR1 is GTSNPN and CDR2 is SVGIG (reference sequence). V lost 7 bases and J 3 bases, leaving 15 bases between the germline ends. The CDR3 is 13 amino acids. The DNA for the CDR3 is TGTGCCTTGGGGTCGGGATCAAAAGAGACCCAGTACTTC. It encodes CALGSGSKETQYF. Full variable domain (outside the CDR3, taken from reference TRBV30 and TRBJ2-5): SQTIHQWPATLVQPVGSPLSLECTVEGTSNPNLYWYRQAAGRGLQLLFYSVGIGQISSEVPQNLSASRPQDRQFILSSKKLLLSDSGFYLCALGSGSKETQYFGPGTRLLVL.

The genes are TRBV4-1 and TRBJ1-3; D not resolved. V was cut by 0 bases and J by 0 bases, with 15 bases left in between. The CDR3 has 18 amino acids. Looked up from germline, CDR1 is MGHRA and CDR2 is YSYEKL. Here the CDR3 DNA reads TGCGCCAGCAGCCAAGAAGTCGGGGTTCGCAGCTCTGGAAACACCATATATTTT. Encoded protein: CASSQEVGVRSSGNTIYF.

CDR3 coding DNA: TGTGCCAGCAGCTTAGGTGCGGGATCGGGCACTGAAGCTTTCTTT. Translation gives CASSLGAGSGTEAFF. The rearrangement uses TRBV7-8 and TRBJ1-1; unclear D gene. Trimming pared 1 base from V and 4 bases from J, leaving 13 bases between. The CDR3 totals 15 residues. CDR1 and CDR2 (germline): SGHVS, FQNEAQ.

This rearrangement joins TRBV9 to TRBJ2-1; D is perhaps TRBD1 (5 bases). Between the trimmed V and J ends, which lost 5 bases and 10 bases, there was a span of 16 bases. CDR1 SGDLS and CDR2 YYNGEE come from the germline V gene. The CDR3 has 13 amino acids. The chain's CDR3 is CASRGLGVDEQFF. For the CDR3, the DNA is TGTGCCAGCAGAGGGTTAGGGGTGGACGAGCAGTTCTTC.

This clone was detected once. V usage is TRBV10-1 and J usage is TRBJ1-1, with 8 nucleotides matching TRBD1. The CDR3 loop spans 12 amino acids. Germline V gives CDR1 WNHNN, CDR2 SYGVQD (reference sequence). V shed 6 bases, J shed 11 bases, and the junction held 8 bases outside the gene matches. The CDR3 DNA reads TGCGCCAGCAGCATCGACAGGGGAATGGCTTTCTTT. Its translation is CASSIDRGMAFF.

This clone was observed a single time. This same CDR3 is encoded by further DNA sequences in the sample. The rearrangement joins TRBV7-6 to TRBJ2-7; 11 bases fit TRBD2. V gave up 3 bases and J gave up 3 bases; unmatched junction bases: 4. The germline V gene encodes CDR1 SGHVS and CDR2 FNYEAQ. This CDR3 comprises 15 residues. CDR3 amino acids: CASSFSSGRGYEQYF. Here the CDR3 DNA reads TGTGCCAGCAGCTTTAGTAGCGGGAGGGGCTACGAGCAGTACTTC. The full variable domain, with the rest looked up from reference TRBV7-6 and TRBJ2-7, is GAGVSQSPRYKVTKRGQDVALRCDPISGHVSLYWYRQALGQGPEFLTYFNYEAQQDKSGLPNDRFSAERPEGSISTLTIQRTEQRDSAMYRCASSFSSGRGYEQYFGPGTRLTVT.

The chain has TRBV3-1 (or the pseudogene TRBV3-2) and TRBJ2-3, with 10 nucleotides matching TRBD2. CDR1 is LGHDT, CDR2 YNNKEL, per germline (reference sequence). Unmatched junction bases numbered 1, after V lost 2 bases and J lost 2 bases. The CDR3 is 15 amino acids. The CDR3 is CASSQSGRDTDTQYF. For the CDR3, the DNA is TGTGCCAGCAGCCAAAGCGGGAGGGACACAGATACGCAGTATTTT.